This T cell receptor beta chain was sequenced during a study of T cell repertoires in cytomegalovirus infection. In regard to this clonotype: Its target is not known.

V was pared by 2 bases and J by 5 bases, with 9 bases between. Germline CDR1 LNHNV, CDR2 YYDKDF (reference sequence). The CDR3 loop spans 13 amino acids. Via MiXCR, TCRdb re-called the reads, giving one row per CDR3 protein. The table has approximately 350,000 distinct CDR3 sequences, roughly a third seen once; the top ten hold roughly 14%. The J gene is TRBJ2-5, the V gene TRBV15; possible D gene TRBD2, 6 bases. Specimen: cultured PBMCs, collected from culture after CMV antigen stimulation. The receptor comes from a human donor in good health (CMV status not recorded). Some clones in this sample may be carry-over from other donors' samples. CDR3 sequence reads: CATSRPGRETQYF. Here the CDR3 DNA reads TGTGCCACCAGCAGACCAGGGAGGGAGACCCAGTACTTC.